Below are 16 T cell receptor beta chains sequenced from a single sample in a study of CD8 T cells in ankylosing spondylitis. Overall study results and limits: Made up of about eight highly homologous variants, a TCR beta motif appeared characteristic of ankylosing spondylitis blood.

The antigens of these receptors remain unknown. TCRdb used MiXCR to reprocess the 5' RACE reads, holding one entry per CDR3 protein. The sample lists about 450,000 distinct CDR3 sequences, roughly a quarter seen once, with about 0.89% in the top ten. The source material was blood, either unsorted or a sorted T cell fraction (not recorded which). The source is a male donor with ankylosing spondylitis.

In this sample, this clonotype turned up a few times. This sequence joins TRBV24-1 and TRBJ1-2; D not resolved. The CDR3 length is 12 residues. V was trimmed by 3 bases and J by 4 bases, leaving 5 bases between them. Germline CDR1 KGHDR, CDR2 SFDVKD. This CDR3 reads CATSDTGYGYTF. DNA for the CDR3: TGTGCCACCAGTGATACGGGCTATGGCTACACCTTC.

V is TRBV20-1 and J is TRBJ1-2; 7 bases are shared with TRBD1. CDR1 is DFQATT, CDR2 SNEGSKA, per germline (reference sequence). V trimming: 3 bases; J trimming: 2 bases; junction bases outside the gene matches: 6. This CDR3 is built from 14 residues. The CDR3 is CSASTQGGNYGYTF. DNA of the CDR3: TGCAGTGCTAGTACGCAGGGGGGAAACTATGGCTACACCTTC.

This clonotype has at least ten counts. The chain has TRBV7-2 and TRBJ2-2; no definite D call. This CDR3 is built from 12 residues. In germline, CDR1 is SGHTA, CDR2 FQGNSA. V was cut by 0 bases and J by 7 bases, with 3 bases left in between. CDR3 DNA sequence: TGTGCCAGCAGCTTAGCGGGCGGGGAGCTGTTTTTT. It encodes CASSLAGGELFF.

V usage is TRBV5-1 and J usage is TRBJ2-2; D may correspond to TRBD1 or TRBD2 (5 bases each). The germline CDR1 and CDR2 sequences are SGHRS and YFSETQ. The CDR3 is 16 amino acids. Deletions cut 4 bases from V and 0 bases from J, with 13 bases between. The DNA for the CDR3 is TGCGCCAGCAGCAGGGACGGTGGTGCGAACACCGGGGAGCTGTTTTTT. Its protein product is CASSRDGGANTGELFF. The whole variable domain, remainder taken from reference TRBV5-1 and TRBJ2-2, is KAGVTQTPRYLIKTRGQQVTLSCSPISGHRSVSWYQQTPGQGLQFLFEYFSETQRNKGNFPGRFSGRQFSNSRSEMNVSTLELGDSALYLCASSRDGGANTGELFFGEGSRLTVL.

This clonotype was seen a few times. The CDR3 DNA follows: TGCAGTGCTAGCACCGGGACAGTAAATGAAAAACTGTTTTTT. Amino acid sequence: CSASTGTVNEKLFF. This chain joins TRBV20-1 and TRBJ1-4, with 7 bases aligning to TRBD1. CDR1 is DFQATT and CDR2 is SNEGSKA in the germline V gene (reference sequence). The CDR3 has 14 amino acids. Germline trimming cut 3 bases from V and 5 bases from J; bases unmatched to any gene: 6.

This clonotype was found a few times. This sequence joins TRBV7-2 and TRBJ2-1; no clear D. The CDR3 extends over 14 amino acids. The germline V gene encodes CDR1 SGHTA and CDR2 FQGNSA. The CDR3 loop reads CASNPVSSYNEQFF. The CDR3 DNA follows: TGTGCTTCTAACCCAGTAAGCTCCTACAATGAGCAGTTCTTC.

The chain links TRBV7-8 to TRBJ1-2; TRBD1 agrees at 7 bases. CDR1 SGHVS and CDR2 FQNEAQ come from the germline V gene. The CDR3 length is 13 residues. Trimming at V came to 5 bases and at J to 8 bases, leaving 8 bases not matched to a gene. The CDR3 nucleotides read TGTGCCAGCAGCCAGGGACAGACCCGCGGCTACACCTTC. Translating it yields CASSQGQTRGYTF.

This clonotype occurred a few times. The chain recombines TRBV24-1 with TRBJ2-1; D ambiguous. V gave up 0 bases and J gave up 4 bases, with 6 bases separating them. There are 14 residues in the CDR3. The germline V gene has CDR1 KGHDR and CDR2 SFDVKD. This chain's CDR3 is CATSDLSQYNEQFF. The CDR3 coding sequence is TGTGCCACCAGTGATTTGAGCCAGTACAATGAGCAGTTCTTC.

This clonotype was counted between two and nine times. V usage is TRBV11-2 and J usage is TRBJ1-2; 8 positions agree with TRBD1. The CDR3 runs to 15 residues. Germline CDR1 and CDR2: SGHAT and FQNNGV. The V segment lost 1 base and the J segment 6 bases; nucleotides outside the gene matches: 7. The CDR3 DNA reads as TGTGCCAGCAGCTTAGTCGTGACAGGGGTTGATGGCTACACCTTC. Protein: CASSLVVTGVDGYTF.

Only a few counts were recorded for this clonotype. V is TRBV12-5 and J is TRBJ2-3; 13 nucleotides align to TRBD2. The junction had 4 bases not matched to a gene; V was cut back by 6 bases and J by 4 bases. There are 15 residues in the CDR3. Germline V gene lookup returns CDR1 LGHNT and CDR2 FRNRAP. The CDR3 here is CASGPGLAGPDTQYF. CDR3 in DNA: TGTGCTAGTGGCCCGGGACTAGCGGGACCAGATACGCAGTATTTT.

The table lists this clonotype with many counts. The gene calls are TRBV6-1 and TRBJ2-1, with D perhaps matching TRBD2 (6 bases). Trimming took 10 bases from V and 5 from J, leaving 18 bases between them. This CDR3 has 14 amino acids. Germline V gene lookup returns CDR1 MNHNS and CDR2 SASEGT. The CDR3 protein is CATTWRGGDNEQFF. For the CDR3, the DNA is TGTGCCACCACGTGGCGGGGAGGTGACAATGAGCAGTTCTTC.

This clonotype was counted only a few times. The rearrangement links TRBV20-1 to TRBJ2-1; D is unclear. Trimming removed 0 bases at V and 8 bases at J, with 11 bases between. CDR1 and CDR2 from the germline V gene are DFQATT and SNEGSKA (reference sequence). The CDR3 totals 13 residues. The CDR3 sequence is CSARDAARHEQFF. DNA of the CDR3: TGCAGTGCTAGAGATGCGGCACGCCATGAGCAGTTCTTC.

The CDR3 sequence is CASSPGRQGPDEQFF. The CDR3 DNA is TGTGCCAGCTCACCGGGGAGGCAGGGGCCGGATGAGCAGTTCTTC. The chain joins TRBV18 to TRBJ2-1, with D tentatively TRBD1 or TRBD2 (6 bases each). The CDR3 loop spans 15 amino acids. The germline V gene encodes CDR1 KGHSH and CDR2 LQKENI. The V and J ends lost 3 bases and 8 bases respectively, with 17 bases between them.

This clonotype was counted at least ten times. CDR3 residues: CASSLRGTSRCTDTQYF. The CDR3 DNA follows: TGTGCCAGCAGCCTCCGGGGGACTAGCCGTTGCACAGATACGCAGTATTTT. This chain connects TRBV7-7 to TRBJ2-3, with TRBD2 matching 9 bases. This CDR3 spans 17 amino acids. Germline lookup yields CDR1 SSHAT and CDR2 FNYEAQ (reference sequence). V shed 5 bases and J 1 base; nucleotides not matched to a gene: 10.

The rearrangement uses TRBV12-3 or TRBV12-4 and TRBJ2-3; TRBD1 might be the D (5 bases). There are 16 residues in the CDR3. Trimming stripped 8 bases from V and 2 bases from J, with 20 bases between. CDR3 in amino acids: CASLLNRGSPTDTQYF. The CDR3 bases are TGTGCCAGCCTCCTTAATAGGGGATCCCCCACAGATACGCAGTATTTT.

The chain carries TRBV15 and TRBJ1-4; 7 nucleotides agree with TRBD1. With V trimmed by 0 bases and J by 6 bases, 4 bases remained unmatched. The CDR3 sequence is 15 residues long. CDR1 is LNHNV and CDR2 is YYDKDF in the germline V gene (reference sequence). This CDR3 is CATSREGQGDEKLFF. The CDR3 coding sequence is TGTGCCACCAGCAGAGAAGGGCAGGGGGATGAAAAACTGTTTTTT.